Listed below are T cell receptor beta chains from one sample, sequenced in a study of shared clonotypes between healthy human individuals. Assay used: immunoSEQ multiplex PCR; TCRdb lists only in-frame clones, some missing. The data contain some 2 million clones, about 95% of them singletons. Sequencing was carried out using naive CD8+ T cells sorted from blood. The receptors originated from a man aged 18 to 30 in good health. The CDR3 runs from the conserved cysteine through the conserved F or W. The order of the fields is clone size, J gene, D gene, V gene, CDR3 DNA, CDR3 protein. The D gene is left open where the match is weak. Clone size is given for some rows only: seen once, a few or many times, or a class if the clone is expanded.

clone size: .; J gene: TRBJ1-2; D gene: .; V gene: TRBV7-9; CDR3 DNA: TGTGCCAGCAGCTCCTCAGGGGATAATGGCTACACCTTC; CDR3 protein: CASSSSGDNGYTF
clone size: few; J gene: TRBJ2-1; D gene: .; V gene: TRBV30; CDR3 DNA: TGTGCCTGGAGTGTTGCGGGCAATGAGCAGTTCTTC; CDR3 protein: CAWSVAGNEQFF
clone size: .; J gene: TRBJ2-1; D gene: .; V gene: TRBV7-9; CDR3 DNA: TGTGCCAGCAACCCTGGGAACATTTACAATGAGCAGTTCTTC; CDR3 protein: CASNPGNIYNEQFF
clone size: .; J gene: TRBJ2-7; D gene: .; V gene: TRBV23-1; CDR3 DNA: TGCGCCAGCAGTCAATCGAAAGGTCGCGAGGGTTACGAGCAGTACTTC; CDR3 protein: CASSQSKGREGYEQYF
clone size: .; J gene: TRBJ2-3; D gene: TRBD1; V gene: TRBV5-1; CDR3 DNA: TGCGCCAGCAGCTTATTCAGGGGGCAAGAGGATACGCAGTATTTT; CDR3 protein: CASSLFRGQEDTQYF
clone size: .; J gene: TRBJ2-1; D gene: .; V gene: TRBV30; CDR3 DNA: TGTGCCTGGGGCTTGGGGAACAATGAGCAGTTCTTC; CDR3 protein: CAWGLGNNEQFF
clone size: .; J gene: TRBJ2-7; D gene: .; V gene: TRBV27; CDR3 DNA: TGTGCCAGCAGTCCTTCGACAGGTCCAATGACCTACGAGCAGTACTTC; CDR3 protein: CASSPSTGPMTYEQYF
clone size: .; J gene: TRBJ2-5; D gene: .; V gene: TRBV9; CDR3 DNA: TGTGCCAGCAGCGTAGGTACAGGCCAAGAGACCCAGTACTTC; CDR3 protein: CASSVGTGQETQYF
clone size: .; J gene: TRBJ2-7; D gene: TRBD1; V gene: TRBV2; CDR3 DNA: TGTGCCAGCAGTTTTGACAGGGGATACGAGCAGTACTTC; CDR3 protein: CASSFDRGYEQYF
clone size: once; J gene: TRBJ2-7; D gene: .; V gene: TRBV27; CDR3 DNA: TGTGCCAGCAGTTTGGGGACGACCTACGAGCAGTACTTC; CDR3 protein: CASSLGTTYEQYF
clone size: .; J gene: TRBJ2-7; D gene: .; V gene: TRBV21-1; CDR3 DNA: TGTGCCAGCGCGGGAATCCAGCTGAGGGTGGTTGGTTTAGGACAGGGGGCTTTCTCCTACGAGCAGTACTTC; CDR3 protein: CASAGIQLRVVGLGQGAFSYEQYF
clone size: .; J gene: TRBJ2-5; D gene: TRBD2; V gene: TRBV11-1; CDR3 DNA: TGTGCCAGCAGCTTTACTAGCGGGGGGGCCGAGACCCAGTACTTC; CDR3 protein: CASSFTSGGAETQYF
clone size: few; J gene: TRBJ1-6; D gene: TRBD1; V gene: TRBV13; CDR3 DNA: TGTGCCAGCAGCTCGACAGGGGTGTTAAATTCACCCCTCCACTTT; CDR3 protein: CASSSTGVLNSPLHF
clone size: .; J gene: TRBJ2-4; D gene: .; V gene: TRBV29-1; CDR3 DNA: TGCAGCGTTGACCCCACTAGGTTGTTAGCCAAAAACATTCAGTACTTC; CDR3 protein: CSVDPTRLLAKNIQYF